This T cell receptor beta chain was identified in a study of T cells after yellow fever vaccination. Whole-study context: Fractions of low cell number were prepared using SMART-Seq v4 Ultra Low Input. Findings and caveats of the study: A limited proportion of clonotypes was detected within both the CD4 and CD8 compartments.

By 5'RACE template switching, TCR cDNA was produced, with a universal primer site and UMIs added in the process. TCRdb re-called the 5' RACE reads with MiXCR, one entry per CDR3 protein. The sample includes roughly 160,000 distinct CDR3 sequences, around 8.5% of them seen just once. This CDR3 region has 15 residues. From germline, CDR1 is SGHKS and CDR2 YYEKEE (reference sequence). The V segment lost 4 bases and the J segment 4 bases; nucleotides outside the gene matches: 6. In this sample, this clonotype turned up many times. Its antigen is unidentified. The sequence derives from a young man who received the YFV17D yellow fever vaccine. The J gene is TRBJ2-3, the V gene TRBV5-5; the match to TRBD1 covers 10 bases. Sequencing used CD8+ T cells sorted from PBMCs, obtained 45 days after the yellow fever booster vaccination. The chain's CDR3 is CASSRGQGIADTQYF. The CDR3 bases are TGTGCCAGCAGCCGGGGACAGGGGATCGCAGATACGCAGTATTTT.